The clone carrying this TCR beta chain has more than one count but fewer than ten. Its antigen is currently unknown. V was trimmed by 4 bases and J by 2 bases, leaving 12 bases between them. The germline gives CDR1 MNHEY, CDR2 SMNVEV (reference sequence). CDR3 size: 14 residues. This entry belongs to a study of chemoradiotherapy in HPV16-positive cancers. For the study at large: Functional T-cell assays on two HPV16-positive patients' cells defined candidate HPV-specific clones and common TCR motifs. Study results and caveats: Candidate HPV-specific clones and E7-related TCR motifs grew in tumor during treatment.

Assay: immunoSEQ multiplex PCR; the TCRdb copy retains only in-frame clones and omits some. The sample shows some 34,000 clones, approximately 90% of them seen only once. This chain uses TRBV27 with TRBJ2-7; possibly TRBD1 for D (5 bases). This receptor was obtained from a human donor with HPV-associated anogenital cancer. Sample: blood, taken from a patient who underwent chemoradiotherapy. The CDR3 loop is CASSSPDSPYEQYF. The CDR3 DNA is TGTGCCAGCAGTTCTCCCGACAGCCCCTACGAGCAGTACTTC.